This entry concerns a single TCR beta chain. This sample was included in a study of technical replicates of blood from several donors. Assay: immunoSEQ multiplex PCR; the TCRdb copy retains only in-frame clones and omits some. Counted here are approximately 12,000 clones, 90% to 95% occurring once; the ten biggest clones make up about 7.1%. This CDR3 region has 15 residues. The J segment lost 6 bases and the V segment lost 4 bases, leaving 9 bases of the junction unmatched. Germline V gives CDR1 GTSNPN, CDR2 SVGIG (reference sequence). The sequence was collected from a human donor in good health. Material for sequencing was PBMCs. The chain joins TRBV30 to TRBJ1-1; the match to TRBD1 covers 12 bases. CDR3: CAWTSGTGGFAEAFF. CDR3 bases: TGTGCCTGGACCTCCGGGACAGGGGGCTTTGCTGAAGCTTTCTTT. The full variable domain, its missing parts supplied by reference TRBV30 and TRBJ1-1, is SQTIHQWPATLVQPVGSPLSLECTVEGTSNPNLYWYRQAAGRGLQLLFYSVGIGQISSEVPQNLSASRPQDRQFILSSKKLLLSDSGFYLCAWTSGTGGFAEAFFGQGTRLTVV.